This record covers a single T cell receptor (beta chain). The data were obtained in a study of Ad26.COV2.S vaccination and SARS-CoV-2 variants. Data came from immunoSEQ multiplex PCR; TCRdb stores just in-frame clones and leaves some out. The sample has roughly 460,000 clones, roughly nine tenths seen once. The CDR3 is made up of 16 amino acids. The germline V gene has CDR1 MNHEY and CDR2 SMNVEV (reference sequence). Trimming took 6 bases from V and 0 from J, leaving 15 bases between them. As for treatment: roughly 19 received Ad26.COV2.S at low or high dose, single or two shots; about 5 received placebo; per-sample allocation not given. Samples analyzed were those drawn on day 63 after the first vaccine or placebo injection. At a Boston site, the person donating was an adult of 18-55 years.

The starting material was peripheral blood, obtained in a trial of Ad26.COV2.S vaccine versus placebo. The clonotype originates from a person aged 18-65 years who received the Ad26.COV2.S COVID-19 vaccine or a placebo. The J gene is TRBJ1-3, the V gene TRBV27; D perhaps matches TRBD1 (5 bases). CDR3: CASRGPGPTSGNTIYF. The CDR3 bases are TGTGCCAGCAGGGGACCCGGACCCACCTCTGGAAACACCATATATTTT.